The rows below give T cell receptor beta chains drawn from one sample of a study of T cell responses to AZD1222 COVID-19 vaccine. This table comes from immunoSEQ multiplex PCR, and its TCRdb copy is limited to in-frame clones, with some not included. The sample holds 170,000 or so clones, roughly nine tenths seen once. The sample here was peripheral blood, taken on day 0 of AZD1222 vaccination. Receptor source: an adult in good health. Both conserved end residues are trimmed from each CDR3. Each record gives: CDR3 protein, V gene, J gene.

ASSLAGQGGNEKLF	TRBV5-4	TRBJ1-4
ASSQRIGGGKAPLH	TRBV3-1/TRBV3-2	TRBJ1-6
ASSQVDSRNTEAF	TRBV4-3	TRBJ1-1
AWSNLLAGGPPWEQY	TRBV30	TRBJ2-7
ASSLGPIQETQY	TRBV5-4	TRBJ2-5
ASSQGAGASYGYT	TRBV3-1/TRBV3-2	TRBJ1-2
ASSPGESGETFFSSYNEQF	TRBV7-3	TRBJ2-1
ASSVTGDRGYT	TRBV11-2	TRBJ1-2
ASMKEPNTEAF	TRBV5-1	TRBJ1-1
SVEDGGGVQETQY	TRBV29-1	TRBJ2-5